These 24 T cell receptor beta chains share one sample of origin, sequenced in a study of blood T cell repertoires in COVID-19. Clones were sequenced by immunoSEQ multiplex PCR, and TCRdb holds only the in-frame ones, with some missing. Here the sample spans some 670,000 clones, 85% to 90% being singletons. The sequenced sample consisted of peripheral blood. These TCRs come from a woman in her late teens or twenties with acute or convalescent COVID-19.

This rearrangement joins TRBV5-1 to TRBJ1-2; 9 nucleotides align to TRBD1. Germline V gene data show CDR1 as SGHRS and CDR2 as YFSETQ. The junction had 6 bases not matched to a gene; V was cut back by 3 bases and J by 6 bases. CDR3 length equals 14 residues. The CDR3 loop reads CASSYLGQGHGYTF. The CDR3 nucleotides read TGCGCCAGCAGCTACCTGGGACAGGGCCATGGCTACACCTTC. Full variable domain (missing parts from reference TRBV5-1 and TRBJ1-2): KAGVTQTPRYLIKTRGQQVTLSCSPISGHRSVSWYQQTPGQGLQFLFEYFSETQRNKGNFPGRFSGRQFSNSRSEMNVSTLELGDSALYLCASSYLGQGHGYTFGSGTRLTVV.

The V gene is TRBV7-6, the J gene TRBJ1-5, with D perhaps TRBD1 (6 bases). Germline values: CDR1 SGHVS, CDR2 FNYEAQ. The V gene lost 0 bases and the J gene lost 7 bases, with 22 bases spanning the gap. The length of the CDR3 is 18 residues. The CDR3 DNA follows: TGTGCCAGCAGCTTAGCGGGGGGGGACACCGGATGGACCCAGCCCCAGCATTTT. Amino acid sequence: CASSLAGGDTGWTQPQHF.

The chain carries TRBV12-5 and TRBJ1-5; no clear D gene. V was clipped by 6 bases and J by 0 bases, with 6 bases between them. Germline V gene data show CDR1 as LGHNT and CDR2 as FRNRAP. The CDR3 contains 13 residues. CDR3 bases: TGTGCTAGTGGACTAAATAGCAATCAGCCCCAGCATTTT. It encodes CASGLNSNQPQHF. The variable domain in full, with the rest retrieved from reference TRBV12-5 and TRBJ1-5, is DARVTQTPRHKVTEMGQEVTMRCQPILGHNTVFWYRQTMMQGLELLAYFRNRAPLDDSGMPKDRFSAEMPDATLATLKIQPSEPRDSAVYFCASGLNSNQPQHFGDGTRLSIL.

V is TRBV9 and J is TRBJ1-2; TRBD1 agrees at 10 bases. Germline CDR1 is SGDLS and CDR2 is YYNGEE. The CDR3 sequence is 15 residues long. The junction had 7 bases not matched to a gene; V was cut back by 4 bases and J by 4 bases. The CDR3 loop reads CASSPGTGAAYGYTF. The DNA of the CDR3 is TGTGCCAGCAGCCCTGGGACAGGGGCGGCCTATGGCTACACCTTC. Full variable domain (remainder filled in from reference TRBV9 and TRBJ1-2): DSGVTQTPKHLITATGQRVTLRCSPRSGDLSVYWYQQSLDQGLQFLIQYYNGEERAKGNILERFSAQQFPDLHSELNLSSLELGDSALYFCASSPGTGAAYGYTFGSGTRLTVV.

The CDR3 region has the DNA TGTGCCAGCAGTCCGGGGACAGGGGGCACTGAAGCTTTCTTT. Its translation is CASSPGTGGTEAFF. This chain links TRBV27 with TRBJ1-1, with 11 bases aligning to TRBD1. In germline, CDR1 is MNHEY, CDR2 SMNVEV (reference sequence). The V and J ends lost 5 bases and 4 bases, in that order; junction bases with no gene match: 3. CDR3 length equals 14 residues.

Points on this clone: Other DNA sequences within the sample encode an identical CDR3. The chain employs TRBV30 and TRBJ1-5; D uncertain. The V end was cut by 0 bases, the J end by 4 bases, with 7 bases between. Germline-derived CDR1 and CDR2 are GTSNPN and SVGIG (reference sequence). This CDR3 comprises 13 residues. The CDR3 DNA follows: TGTGCCTGGAGTGTGAACAGAAATCAGCCCCAGCATTTT. Residues: CAWSVNRNQPQHF.

V is TRBV2 and J is TRBJ1-2, with D possibly being TRBD1 (5 bases). This CDR3 has 11 residues. The V end was cut by 8 bases, the J end by 5 bases, with 9 bases between. The germline V gene has CDR1 SNHLY and CDR2 FYNNEI. The CDR3 loop is CASLGQYGYTF. The CDR3 nucleotides are TGTGCCAGCTTGGGGCAGTATGGCTACACCTTC.

This chain connects TRBV28 to TRBJ1-1, with 8 bases matching TRBD1. The germline gives CDR1 MDHEN, CDR2 SYDVKM. Trimming took 6 bases from V and 4 from J; bases not matched to a gene: 7. The CDR3 is 14 residues long. The CDR3 bases are TGTGCCAGCAGACCGGGACAGGTAATCACTGAAGCTTTCTTT. Translating it yields CASRPGQVITEAFF. The full variable domain, in which reference TRBV28 and TRBJ1-1 provide the parts outside the CDR3, is DVKVTQSSRYLVKRTGEKVFLECVQDMDHENMFWYRQDPGLGLRLIYFSYDVKMKEKGDIPEGYSVSREKKERFSLILESASTNQTSMYLCASRPGQVITEAFFGQGTRLTVV.

The V gene is TRBV24-1, the J gene TRBJ1-2; 11 nucleotides align to TRBD1. This CDR3 contains 13 residues. Germline trimming cut 8 bases from V and 10 bases from J; bases unmatched to any gene: 8. Germline loops: CDR1 KGHDR, CDR2 SFDVKD. CDR3 nucleotide sequence: TGTGCCACCAATGGACAGGGGGCGAGTGACTACACCTTC. Translating gives CATNGQGASDYTF.

This clone was detected a few times. The J gene is TRBJ1-1, the V gene TRBV30, with unresolved D. Trimming removed 1 base from V and 6 bases from J, with 12 bases in between. Per germline, CDR1 GTSNPN and CDR2 SVGIG (reference sequence). The CDR3 length is 13 residues. DNA of the CDR3: TGTGCCTGGAGTGATCTGGGGAGGGCTGAAGCTTTCTTT. It yields the protein CAWSDLGRAEAFF.

The chain links TRBV6-5 to TRBJ1-2; D is unresolved. The V gene's germline CDR1 is MNHEY and CDR2 SVGAGI. CDR3 length: 14 amino acids. The V gene lost 2 bases and the J gene lost 4 bases, with 11 bases spanning the gap. CDR3 region: CASSYGPGLYGYTF. CDR3 DNA: TGTGCCAGCAGTTACGGCCCAGGTCTCTATGGCTACACCTTC.

The chain employs TRBV6-5 and TRBJ1-1; 7 nucleotides line up with TRBD1. Trimming at V came to 6 bases and at J to 7 bases, leaving 11 bases not matched to a gene. The germline gives CDR1 MNHEY, CDR2 SVGAGI. The CDR3 consists of 14 residues. CDR3 nucleotide sequence: TGTGCCAGCAGCCCAGGGGGGTGGCGCCTTGAAGCTTTCTTT. Protein sequence: CASSPGGWRLEAFF.

This chain links TRBV7-9 with TRBJ1-6; TRBD1 agrees at 9 bases. V lost 2 bases and J lost 7; bases outside the gene matches: 3. CDR3 length: 15 residues. Germline V gene lookup returns CDR1 SEHNR and CDR2 FQNEAQ (reference sequence). The CDR3 loop reads CASSLTGQGNSPLHF. The CDR3 bases are TGTGCCAGCAGCTTAACTGGACAGGGGAATTCACCCCTCCACTTT. The whole variable domain, remainder taken from reference TRBV7-9 and TRBJ1-6, is DTGVSQNPRHKITKRGQNVTFRCDPISEHNRLYWYRQTLGQGPEFLTYFQNEAQLEKSRLLSDRFSAERPKGSFSTLEIQRTEQGDSAMYLCASSLTGQGNSPLHFGNGTRLTVT.

The chain recombines TRBV19 with TRBJ2-6; 7 bases line up with TRBD1. Germline CDR1 is LNHDA and CDR2 is SQIVND (reference sequence). V lost 9 bases and J lost 0; bases outside the gene matches: 5. CDR3 length equals 15 residues. This CDR3 reads CASQTGDSGANVLTF. The CDR3 DNA sequence: TGTGCCAGCCAAACAGGGGACTCTGGGGCCAACGTCCTGACTTTC. The whole variable domain, filled in from reference TRBV19 and TRBJ2-6, reads DGGITQSPKYLFRKEGQNVTLSCEQNLNHDAMYWYRQDPGQGLRLIYYSQIVNDFQKGDIAEGYSVSREKKESFPLTVTSAQKNPTAFYLCASQTGDSGANVLTFGAGSRLTVL.

This chain links TRBV5-5 with TRBJ1-4, with a tentative D call TRBD1 (5 bases). Germline-derived CDR1 and CDR2 are SGHKS and YYEKEE (reference sequence). The CDR3 has 14 residues. V was shortened by 4 bases and J by 13 bases, with 20 bases between the two germline ends. CDR3: CASSRDLYPMILFF. As DNA, the CDR3 is TGTGCCAGCAGCAGGGACTTATACCCTATGATACTGTTTTTT.

The chain carries TRBV12-3 or TRBV12-4 and TRBJ2-1; D is unresolved. The CDR3 has 10 residues. V lost 8 bases and J lost 9, with 8 bases in between. The CDR3 bases are TGTGCCAGCGCAACGGGTGAGCAGTTCTTC. Translating gives CASATGEQFF.

V and J are TRBV30 and TRBJ1-2; 7 bases agree with TRBD1. Germline assignment: CDR1 GTSNPN and CDR2 SVGIG (reference sequence). This CDR3 spans 13 amino acids. Trimming took 5 bases from V and 4 from J; bases not matched to a gene: 7. The CDR3: CAWAETGIYGYTF. As DNA, the CDR3 is TGTGCCTGGGCCGAGACAGGGATCTATGGCTACACCTTC.

The V call is TRBV7-9, the J call TRBJ2-3; 8 positions match TRBD2. CDR1 and CDR2 from the germline V gene are SEHNR and FQNEAQ (reference sequence). The CDR3 is 19 amino acids. The junction had 13 bases not matched to a gene; V was cut back by 1 base and J by 1 base. This CDR3 is CASSLDPGPGGWGTDTQYF. Written as DNA, the CDR3 is TGTGCCAGCAGCTTAGACCCGGGACCGGGGGGGTGGGGCACAGATACGCAGTATTTT.

V usage is TRBV27 and J usage is TRBJ2-1, with 7 bases matching TRBD2. Trimming took 6 bases from V and 1 from J; bases not matched to a gene: 3. The CDR3 is 14 residues long. CDR1 and CDR2 from the germline V gene are MNHEY and SMNVEV (reference sequence). The CDR3: CASRPGGSYNEQFF. The DNA of the CDR3 is TGTGCCAGCAGACCGGGGGGATCCTACAATGAGCAGTTCTTC.

The chain combines TRBV28 with TRBJ1-2; 7 positions match TRBD1. The germline V gene encodes CDR1 MDHEN and CDR2 SYDVKM. The V gene end was trimmed by 3 bases and the J gene end by 0 bases; junction bases not matched to a gene: 1. There are 14 residues in the CDR3. The CDR3 region is CASSFQGANYGYTF. In nucleotides, the CDR3 is TGTGCCAGCAGTTTCCAGGGGGCTAACTATGGCTACACCTTC.

The chain combines TRBV6-5 with TRBJ1-5; D uncertain. CDR1 MNHEY and CDR2 SVGAGI come from the germline V gene. This CDR3 is 14 amino acids long. Trimming removed 4 bases at V and 7 bases at J, with 14 bases between. The DNA for the CDR3 is TGTGCCAGCAGTTTGGAGAGGGCCGGCCAGCCCCAGCATTTT. Amino acids: CASSLERAGQPQHF.

The chain employs TRBV11-2 and TRBJ1-2; 7 bases map to TRBD1. Germline CDR1 is SGHAT and CDR2 is FQNNGV. Germline trimming cut 7 bases from V and 6 bases from J; bases unmatched to any gene: 8. This CDR3 comprises 13 residues. CDR3 region: CASNWEGGDGYTF. CDR3 coding DNA: TGTGCCAGCAATTGGGAAGGGGGCGATGGCTACACCTTC.

This chain uses TRBV21-1 with TRBJ2-7; the D call in the table, TRBD2, was not verified against the DNA. TRBV21-1 is shown as a pseudogene. The CDR3 is 12 amino acids. Here the CDR3 reads CASSKVSRGGQV. As DNA, the CDR3 is TGTGCCAGCAGCAAAGTGTCCCGGGGGGGCCAGGTC.

The V call is TRBV24-1, the J call TRBJ2-3; possibly TRBD1 for D (7 bases). The CDR3 runs 16 residues. Trimming cost V 7 bases and J 4 bases, with 20 bases left between them. Germline V gene data show CDR1 as KGHDR and CDR2 as SFDVKD. This CDR3 reads CATRPRGAEWADTQYF. The CDR3 DNA reads as TGTGCCACCAGGCCCAGGGGGGCGGAATGGGCAGATACGCAGTATTTT.